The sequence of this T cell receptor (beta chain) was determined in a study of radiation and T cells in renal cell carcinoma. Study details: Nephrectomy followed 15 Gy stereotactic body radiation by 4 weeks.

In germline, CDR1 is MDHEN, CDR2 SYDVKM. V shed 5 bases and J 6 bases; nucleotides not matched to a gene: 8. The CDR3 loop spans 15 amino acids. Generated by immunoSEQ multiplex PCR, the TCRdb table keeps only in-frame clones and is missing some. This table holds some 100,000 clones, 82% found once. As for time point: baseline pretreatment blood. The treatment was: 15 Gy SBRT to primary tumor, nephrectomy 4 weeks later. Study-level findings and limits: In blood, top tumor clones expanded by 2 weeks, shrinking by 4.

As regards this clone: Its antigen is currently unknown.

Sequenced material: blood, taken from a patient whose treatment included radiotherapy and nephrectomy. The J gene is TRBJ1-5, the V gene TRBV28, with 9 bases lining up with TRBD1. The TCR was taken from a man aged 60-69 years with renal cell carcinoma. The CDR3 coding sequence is TGTGCCAGCAGTGTTACAGGGGGCGTTGGTCAGCCCCAGCATTTT. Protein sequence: CASSVTGGVGQPQHF.